The sequence of this T cell receptor (beta chain) was determined in a study of blood T cell repertoires in COVID-19 (TCRdb year 2020). As for the study more broadly: Collaborator samples came from the United States, Italy and Spain and covered acute and convalescent phases of COVID-19. The material from the prospective study consisted of cDNA or gDNA derived from T cells, B-cell-depleted T cells, or PBMCs. Deeply sampled blood TCRbeta repertoires from subjects exposed to, actively infected with, or recovered from COVID-19 were included in the dataset. The repertoires were released in a freely available public database intended as a resource for research on the immune response to SARS-CoV-2. The samples were drawn from the first 160 participants of the ongoing ImmuneRACE study and from 1,254 subjects provided by 6 global collaborators. A de-identified subject ID, COVID-19 status, age in years and sex were almost always included in the sample metadata. Where available, HLA class I and class II types were taken from metadata supplied by the sample provider and were not determined by assay-based typing. What the authors observed across the whole study: Clinical and demographic metadata were provided uncurated, with the amount varying by source and participant.

A second Seattle source provided samples from volunteer blood donors who had recovered from COVID-19. Collaborating institutions collected whole blood in K2EDTA tubes following their own protocols. For TCRbeta analysis, collaborators shipped samples in one of three forms: frozen whole blood, isolated PBMCs, or DNA extracted from either of those sample types. TCRbeta CDR3 regions were amplified from genomic DNA using the immunoSEQ Assay, a bias-controlled multiplex PCR. From the authors' description of their analysis: Nucleated cell counts per sample were estimated from amplification of reference gene primers within the assay. To quantify the absolute abundance of each unique TCRbeta CDR3 rearrangement, sequence reads were collapsed and filtered. For each sample, productive Simpson clonality was calculated as the square root of Simpson's diversity index over productive rearrangements. The source is immuneACCESS, and TCRdb retained only in-frame sequences with V and J called. Part of the clones is not carried over; for the studies checked, unresolved V genes explain less than half of this, and the remainder is unexplained. V, J and clone size reflect that table, while D and trimming were determined from the DNA. Within this sample are hundreds of thousands of clones, with around 90% of them counted one time only. The ten biggest clones cover 0.99% of the sample.

Based on the germline V gene (reference sequence), the CDR1 and CDR2 sequences are LNHDA and SQIVND. The CDR3 goes from the cysteine to the phenylalanine over 15 residues. This entry keeps only the CDR3 DNA: 45 bases, framed from base 1. V lost 10 bases and J lost 4 bases; the stretch between them is 21 bases long. In regard to this clone: The antigen it recognizes is unknown. The record has no base qualities; no much larger clone is one base away.

The receptor was isolated from a woman between 40 and 55 years old who had recovered from COVID-19. The specimen was peripheral blood. The chain is made from TRBV19 and TRBJ2-3; 7 matching bases give a weak D call of TRBD2. The CDR3 protein: CATRGGSRGADTQYF. The nucleotide sequence reads as follows: TGTGCCACTCGCGGCGGGAGTAGGGGGGCAGATACGCAGTATTTT.